One sample yielded the 19 T cell receptor beta chains listed below, sequenced in a study of cytomegalovirus exposure and HLA in healthy donors. Researchers ran the PCR with 60 Vbeta and 13 Jbeta primers. Profiled with immunoSEQ multiplex PCR; TCRdb holds only in-frame clones, not every one. The sample has over 55,000 clones, 75% to 90% seen once; the top ten hold 12%. Material: PBMCs. Receptor source: a young woman in good health and CMV-seropositive.

The chain recombines TRBV27 with TRBJ2-7; possibly TRBD2 for D (6 bases). The CDR3 sequence is 14 residues long. Germline loops: CDR1 MNHEY, CDR2 SMNVEV (reference sequence). V dropped 2 bases and J dropped 9 bases, with 17 bases sitting between them. CDR3 coding DNA: TGTGCCAGCAGTTTAACCGGGAGAGTCCCCCCGCAGTACTTC. It is translated as CASSLTGRVPPQYF.

The V call is TRBV2, the J call TRBJ2-7; D may be TRBD1 (5 bases). The CDR3 totals 15 residues. V was pared by 6 bases and J by 0 bases, with 15 bases between. Germline assignment: CDR1 SNHLY and CDR2 FYNNEI. The CDR3 is CASRADRGYSYEQYF. As DNA, the CDR3 is TGTGCCAGCAGGGCGGATAGGGGTTACTCCTACGAGCAGTACTTC. Complete variable domain (other parts from reference TRBV2 and TRBJ2-7): EPEVTQTPSHQVTQMGQEVILRCVPISNHLYFYWYRQILGQKVEFLVSFYNNEISEKSEIFDDQFSVERPDGSNFTLKIRSTKLEDSAMYFCASRADRGYSYEQYFGPGTRLTVT.

The chain employs TRBV5-6 and TRBJ2-3; 8 positions agree with TRBD1. The length of the CDR3 is 16 residues. The V segment lost 3 bases and the J segment 2 bases; nucleotides outside the gene matches: 8. Germline V gene data show CDR1 as SGHDT and CDR2 as YYEEEE. This CDR3 reads CASSSKDRADTDTQYF. In DNA form, the CDR3 reads TGTGCCAGCAGCTCAAAGGACAGGGCCGACACAGATACGCAGTATTTT.

This clone was seen once. In DNA form, the CDR3 reads TGTGCCAGCAGCGATACGGGACTAGGCACAGATACGCAGTATTTT. This codes for CASSDTGLGTDTQYF. V gene TRBV11-1 combines with J gene TRBJ2-3; TRBD2 matches 8 bases. V lost 5 bases to trimming and J lost 1 base; unmatched junction nucleotides: 5. The CDR3 runs 15 residues. Germline loops: CDR1 SGHAT, CDR2 FQDESV (reference sequence).

In its sample, this clone was seen a few times. The CDR3 reads CASSLVAGAVTDTQYF. The CDR3 nucleotides are TGTGCCAGCAGCTTAGTTGCGGGAGCGGTTACAGATACGCAGTATTTT. The V gene is TRBV7-9, the J gene TRBJ2-3; 7 positions match TRBD2. The germline gives CDR1 SEHNR, CDR2 FQNEAQ (reference sequence). CDR3 size: 16 residues. The trim removed 1 base at V and 3 bases at J, leaving 7 bases unmatched.

Remarks on this clone: Sequence at one end of the junction differs from germline and may be a read error. The rearrangement uses TRBV5-6 and TRBJ2-1; 11 bases match TRBD2. The CDR3 has 14 amino acids. CDR1 and CDR2 (germline): SGHDT, YYEEEE. The CDR3 loop is CASSFLLAGGNRLF. The DNA of the CDR3 is TGTGCCAGCAGCTTCCTTTTAGCGGGAGGGAATCGGCTCTTC.

This chain uses TRBV7-6 with TRBJ2-7, with TRBD1 matching 10 bases. V shed 5 bases, J shed 1 base, and the junction held 5 bases outside the gene matches. This CDR3 has 15 amino acids. The V gene's germline CDR1 is SGHVS and CDR2 FNYEAQ. Here the CDR3 reads CASSLRQGASYEQYF. The CDR3 region has the DNA TGTGCCAGCAGCCTGAGACAGGGGGCTTCCTACGAGCAGTACTTC.

The chain recombines TRBV7-9 with TRBJ1-1, with D perhaps matching TRBD1 (6 bases). V lost 5 bases and J 1 base, leaving 20 bases between the germline ends. Germline V gives CDR1 SEHNR, CDR2 FQNEAQ (reference sequence). The CDR3 covers 17 residues. Here the CDR3 DNA reads TGTGCCAGCAGCAATTCCCCAAACAGGGCTTGGAACACTGAAGCTTTCTTT. As protein: CASSNSPNRAWNTEAFF.

The J gene is TRBJ1-1, the V gene TRBV2; no definite D call. From germline, CDR1 is SNHLY and CDR2 FYNNEI. The CDR3 covers 12 residues. V lost 7 bases to trimming and J lost 8 bases, with 14 bases between them. The CDR3: CASKMTKAEAFF. In DNA form, the CDR3 reads TGTGCCAGCAAGATGACTAAAGCGGAAGCTTTCTTT. The full variable domain, rest sourced from reference TRBV2 and TRBJ1-1, is EPEVTQTPSHQVTQMGQEVILRCVPISNHLYFYWYRQILGQKVEFLVSFYNNEISEKSEIFDDQFSVERPDGSNFTLKIRSTKLEDSAMYFCASKMTKAEAFFGQGTRLTVV.

The chain combines TRBV11-2 with TRBJ2-7; the match to TRBD2 covers 9 bases. This CDR3 spans 17 amino acids. The junction had 19 bases not matched to a gene; V was cut back by 7 bases and J by 6 bases. From germline, CDR1 is SGHAT and CDR2 FQNNGV. The CDR3 spells CASNEFGGGRARSEQYF. CDR3 nucleotide sequence: TGTGCCAGCAACGAATTCGGGGGCGGGAGGGCCCGATCCGAGCAGTACTTC.

The rearrangement joins TRBV5-1 to TRBJ2-7; 9 bases agree with TRBD2. Germline CDR1 SGHRS, CDR2 YFSETQ. Trimming removed 4 bases from V and 4 bases from J; junction bases left unmatched: 6. This CDR3 comprises 14 residues. The CDR3 region is CASSPAGGPYEQYF. For the CDR3, the DNA is TGCGCCAGCAGCCCGGCGGGAGGGCCATACGAGCAGTACTTC.

The chain carries TRBV5-6 and TRBJ1-2, with TRBD1 matching over 11 bases. The CDR3 sequence is 14 residues long. The V and J ends lost 4 bases and 7 bases, in that order; junction bases with no gene match: 6. Germline V gene data show CDR1 as SGHDT and CDR2 as YYEEEE. This CDR3 reads CASSLDRGRGGYTF. In nucleotides, the CDR3 is TGTGCCAGCAGCCTGGACAGGGGGCGCGGTGGCTACACCTTC. The full variable domain, in which reference TRBV5-6 and TRBJ1-2 provide the parts outside the CDR3, is DAGVTQSPTHLIKTRGQQVTLRCSPKSGHDTVSWYQQALGQGPQFIFQYYEEEERQRGNFPDRFSGHQFPNYSSELNVNALLLGDSALYLCASSLDRGRGGYTFGSGTRLTVV.

The J gene is TRBJ2-2, the V gene TRBV27; 10 bases are shared with TRBD2. This CDR3 spans 14 amino acids. Germline V CDR1 and CDR2: MNHEY, SMNVEV (reference sequence). With V trimmed by 6 bases and J by 5 bases, 3 bases remained unmatched. Here the CDR3 reads CASRGLAWTGELFF. CDR3 DNA: TGTGCCAGCAGGGGACTAGCGTGGACCGGGGAGCTGTTTTTT.

The chain recombines TRBV18 with TRBJ1-2, with D perhaps TRBD1 (6 bases). Germline V gives CDR1 KGHSH, CDR2 LQKENI. V shed 6 bases and J shed 5 bases, with 13 bases lying between them. The CDR3 is made up of 13 amino acids. CDR3 in DNA: TGTGCCAGCTCGGACGGGACACGGTATGGCTACACCTTC. Its translation is CASSDGTRYGYTF.

The chain uses TRBV7-2 and TRBJ2-3, with 11 positions matching TRBD2. This CDR3 spans 16 amino acids. Germline loops: CDR1 SGHTA, CDR2 FQGNSA. Germline trimming cut 5 bases from V and 6 bases from J; bases unmatched to any gene: 10. The CDR3: CASSALAGGWVDTQYF. CDR3 bases: TGTGCCAGCAGCGCCCTAGCGGGAGGTTGGGTCGATACGCAGTATTTT. The full variable domain, its missing parts supplied by reference TRBV7-2 and TRBJ2-3, is GAGVSQSPSNKVTEKGKDVELRCDPISGHTALYWYRQSLGQGLEFLIYFQGNSAPDKSGLPSDRFSAERTGGSVSTLTIQRTQQEDSAVYLCASSALAGGWVDTQYFGPGTRLTVL.

The chain uses TRBV19 and TRBJ2-4, with 9 bases aligning to TRBD2. This CDR3 is 18 amino acids long. V gave up 8 bases and J gave up 2 bases; unmatched junction bases: 16. In germline, CDR1 is LNHDA, CDR2 SQIVND (reference sequence). The CDR3 protein is CASRSASGALASKNIQYF. In nucleotides, the CDR3 is TGTGCCAGTCGATCCGCTAGCGGGGCCCTCGCCTCCAAAAACATTCAGTACTTC.

This clone was observed a single time. CDR3 sequence: CASRRSSYEQYF. CDR3 DNA: TGTGCCAGCAGGAGGTCAAGCTACGAGCAGTACTTC. This chain links TRBV27 with TRBJ2-7, with D hard to call. V was pared by 6 bases and J by 3 bases, with 9 bases between. Germline lookup yields CDR1 MNHEY and CDR2 SMNVEV (reference sequence). The CDR3 is 12 amino acids.

A note on this clone: Other DNA sequences of this sample code for an identical CDR3. V and J are TRBV27 and TRBJ2-7, with 10 bases fitting TRBD2. Germline-derived CDR1 and CDR2 are MNHEY and SMNVEV (reference sequence). The length of the CDR3 is 14 residues. V lost 2 bases, J lost 3 bases, and 1 base stayed unmatched. The CDR3 loop reads CASSLSGRVYEQYF. The CDR3 DNA sequence: TGTGCCAGCAGTTTAAGCGGGAGGGTCTACGAGCAGTACTTC.

V is TRBV30 and J is TRBJ2-1; D possibly corresponds to TRBD1 (5 bases). From germline, CDR1 is GTSNPN and CDR2 SVGIG (reference sequence). This CDR3 contains 13 residues. The germline V and J ends were trimmed by 1 base and 4 bases, with 8 bases remaining between them. DNA for the CDR3: TGTGCCTGGAGTGAGGGGCTTTACAATGAGCAGTTCTTC. It codes for CAWSEGLYNEQFF. Combining the CDR3 with reference TRBV30 and TRBJ2-1 gives the whole variable domain SQTIHQWPATLVQPVGSPLSLECTVEGTSNPNLYWYRQAAGRGLQLLFYSVGIGQISSEVPQNLSASRPQDRQFILSSKKLLLSDSGFYLCAWSEGLYNEQFFGPGTRLTVL.